This T cell receptor (beta chain) was obtained from a study of cytomegalovirus exposure and HLA in healthy donors. Study results and limitations: Altogether, 150 to 200 TCR beta chains were recorded as cytomegalovirus-associated. Rare sequences made up most TCRs, while some public TCRs were found in many donors.

Germline V CDR1 and CDR2: SGDLS, YYNGEE. The CDR3 consists of 15 residues. V lost 0 bases, J lost 6 bases, and 14 bases lay in between. For this clone: Antigen specificity is unknown.

The primer mix had 60 Vbeta and 13 Jbeta primers. The repertoire was sequenced with immunoSEQ multiplex PCR; TCRdb's copy has only in-frame clones and lacks some. Of about 200,000 clones listed, approximately 85% are singletons. The chain uses TRBV9 and TRBJ2-3; perhaps TRBD2 as D (7 bases). The sequence was collected from a girl aged 5 to 17 in good health and CMV-seropositive. The specimen was PBMCs. The CDR3 is CASSVVGGLADTQYF. Here the CDR3 DNA reads TGTGCCAGCAGCGTAGTCGGGGGGCTGGCGGATACGCAGTATTTT.